The entry below describes one T cell receptor (beta chain). What it recognizes is unknown. TCRdb independently ran MiXCR on the reads; one entry per CDR3 protein. The data contain some 940,000 distinct CDR3 sequences, less than 40% of them singletons. The data are from a study of T cell repertoires in cytomegalovirus infection. The specimen comprised cultured CD8+ T cells from PBMCs, sampled from culture after CMV antigen stimulation. This TCR was sampled from a human donor in good health (CMV status not recorded). Some clones in this sample may be carry-over from other donors' samples.

CDR3 loop: CASSQAVGKDYGYTF. For the CDR3, the DNA is TGCGCCAGCAGCCAAGCGGTAGGGAAAGACTATGGCTACACCTTC. The chain couples TRBV4-3 to TRBJ1-2, with D unclear. V was trimmed by 1 base and J by 3 bases, leaving 12 bases between them. CDR1 is LGHNA and CDR2 is YSLEER in the germline V gene. The CDR3 consists of 15 residues.